This is a list of T cell receptor beta chains from one sample in a study of cytomegalovirus exposure and HLA in healthy donors. Sequencing used immunoSEQ multiplex PCR; TCRdb keeps in-frame clones, though not all of them. Here the sample spans fewer than 150,000 clones, roughly 85% being singletons. Sequences were obtained from PBMCs. These receptor sequences come from a woman in her twenties or thirties in good health and CMV-seropositive. Each CDR3 is given with its conserved first and last residue. The D gene is left open where the match is weak. Size is stated for part of the rows, as once, few or many counts, or as a class when the clone is expanded.

-,TRBJ1-2,TRBV14,-,TGTGCCAGCAGCCAAGGTAGTCACTATGGCTACACCTTC,CASSQGSHYGYTF
once,TRBJ2-7,TRBV6-1,-,TGTGCCAGCAGTGTGCAGGGGTACGAGCAGTACTTC,CASSVQGYEQYF
-,TRBJ1-2,TRBV7-2,-,TGTGCCAGCAGCCATCAGGGTGGCTATGGCTACACCTTC,CASSHQGGYGYTF
-,TRBJ2-5,TRBV10-3,TRBD2,TGTGCCATCAGTGAGGGAAATGGTGGGACTAGCCGTAAAGAGACCCAGTACTTC,CAISEGNGGTSRKETQYF
-,TRBJ1-2,TRBV2,-,TGTGCCAGCAGGGTACAGGCTATGGAGGGCTACACCTTC,CASRVQAMEGYTF
-,TRBJ1-1,TRBV6-4,TRBD1,TGTGCCAGCAGTAGTCACAGGGGGACTGAAGCTTTCTTT,CASSSHRGTEAFF
-,TRBJ1-2,TRBV10-1,-,TGCGCCAGCAACGAGCTGCCCTATGCGGGCTACACCTTC,CASNELPYAGYTF
-,TRBJ2-3,TRBV30,TRBD2,TGTGCCTGGAGATTAGCGGGGGCCACAGATACGCAGTATTTT,CAWRLAGATDTQYF
-,TRBJ1-4,TRBV18,TRBD1,TGTGCCAGCGGGACAGCGGGTGAAAAACTGTTTTTT,CASGTAGEKLFF
-,TRBJ2-7,TRBV5-6,TRBD1,TGTGCCAGCAGCTTCGGGACAGCACCCTACGAGCAGTACTTC,CASSFGTAPYEQYF
-,TRBJ1-5,TRBV18,TRBD1,TGTGCCAGCTCACCGACAGGGGGACGAAATCAGCCCCAGCATTTT,CASSPTGGRNQPQHF
-,TRBJ1-1,TRBV5-4,-,TGTGCCAGCAGCTTGTCATTGAACACTGAAGCTTTCTTT,CASSLSLNTEAFF
-,TRBJ2-5,TRBV5-1,-,TGCGCCAGCAGCTTGGATGACAGGACCCAGTACTTC,CASSLDDRTQYF